The sequence of this T cell receptor beta chain was determined in a study of blood T cell repertoires in COVID-19. Profiling relied on immunoSEQ multiplex PCR, and the TCRdb table lists in-frame clones only, not all of them. The sample shows some 180,000 clones, more than 80% of them seen only once. Trimming removed 10 bases from V and 2 bases from J; junction bases left unmatched: 5. The CDR3 extends over 14 amino acids. CDR1 and CDR2 from the germline V gene are MNHEY and SVGAGI. This TCR came from a woman aged 55-70 years with acute or convalescent COVID-19. The sequenced sample was peripheral blood. The V and J genes are TRBV6-5 and TRBJ2-7; 13 bases map to TRBD2. The CDR3 reads CATMGLAGTYEQYF. The CDR3 nucleotides read TGTGCCACCATGGGACTAGCGGGAACCTACGAGCAGTACTTC.